The present T cell receptor (beta chain) was sequenced within a study of T cells in localized non-small cell lung cancer. V lost 1 base and J lost 7, with 8 bases in between. From germline, CDR1 is ENHRY and CDR2 SYGVKD. This CDR3 contains 13 residues. For this clone: The antigen is not known.

TCRdb keeps only in-frame clones here, not all; method: immunoSEQ multiplex PCR. The profile shows fewer than 45,000 clones, 70% to 90% of them singletons. Study-level findings and limits: Compared with tumor, uninvolved adjacent lung displayed greater T cell clonality, ranking highest overall.

Sequencing was performed on peripheral blood, taken before any cancer treatment. The chain combines TRBV10-3 with TRBJ2-1; no firm D call. The TCR originated in a man aged 35-69 years with stage I lung adenocarcinoma. DNA of the CDR3: TGTGCCATCAGTGAGTTGGGGTTGAATGAGCAGTTCTTC. Its translation: CAISELGLNEQFF.